One and the same sample provided the 11 T cell receptor beta chains below, sequenced in a study of CD8 T cells in ankylosing spondylitis. A single record per CDR3 protein comes from TCRdb applying MiXCR to the 5' RACE reads. The sample contains roughly 150,000 distinct CDR3 sequences, around a third of which appear only once. The material sequenced was synovial fluid, either unsorted or a sorted T cell fraction (not recorded which). Every receptor here comes from a male donor with ankylosing spondylitis.

The chain joins TRBV6-2 or TRBV6-3 to TRBJ1-1; D is unresolved. Trimming shortened V by 5 bases and J by 6 bases, and 13 bases separated the two germline ends. The CDR3 loop spans 13 amino acids. Germline loops: CDR1 MNHEY, CDR2 SVGEGT. The CDR3 here is CASSKRLYSEAFF. The CDR3 DNA sequence: TGTGCCAGCAGTAAGCGACTCTACTCTGAAGCTTTCTTT.

The chain carries TRBV6-1 and TRBJ1-2; D is unclear. Germline CDR1 MNHNS, CDR2 SASEGT. The CDR3 is 14 residues long. Trimming removed 11 bases at V and 0 bases at J, with 16 bases between. CDR3 loop: CAATSGGANYGYTF. The CDR3, as DNA: TGTGCCGCCACGAGTGGAGGAGCTAACTATGGCTACACCTTC.

This clonotype came up many times. The chain carries TRBV5-1 and TRBJ2-1; 7 positions agree with TRBD2. There are 14 residues in the CDR3. With V trimmed by 4 bases and J by 6 bases, 7 bases remained unmatched. The germline gives CDR1 SGHRS, CDR2 YFSETQ. Here the CDR3 reads CASSRDYGFNEQFF. In nucleotides, the CDR3 is TGCGCCAGCAGCCGGGACTACGGATTCAATGAGCAGTTCTTC.

This clonotype was counted at least ten times. This chain joins TRBV5-1 and TRBJ1-1; 8 nucleotides line up with TRBD1. V dropped 4 bases and J dropped 4; count of bases not matched to a gene: 9. The CDR3 sequence is 15 residues long. Germline CDR1 reads SGHRS; CDR2 reads YFSETQ. The CDR3 spells CASSPTLTGGTEAFF. CDR3 bases: TGCGCCAGCAGCCCTACACTCACAGGGGGCACTGAAGCTTTCTTT.

The rearrangement joins TRBV20-1 to TRBJ2-7, with a weak D call TRBD1 (5 bases). The length of the CDR3 is 11 residues. V lost 5 bases to trimming and J lost 5 bases, with 10 bases between them. CDR1 and CDR2 from the germline V gene are DFQATT and SNEGSKA (reference sequence). The CDR3 is CSASQVDEQYF. CDR3 DNA sequence: TGCAGTGCTTCACAGGTAGACGAGCAGTACTTC.

V is TRBV3-1 and J is TRBJ2-7; TRBD2 might be the D (6 bases). CDR1 LGHDT and CDR2 YNNKEL come from the germline V gene (reference sequence). Trimming shortened V by 2 bases and J by 2 bases, and 13 bases separated the two germline ends. CDR3 length equals 15 residues. CDR3 nucleotide sequence: TGTGCCAGCAGCCAAATGGGTAGCGGTCCCTACGAGCAGTACTTC. Protein sequence: CASSQMGSGPYEQYF.

This clonotype was seen more than once but under ten times. The chain employs TRBV9 and TRBJ2-1; 9 bases are shared with TRBD2. V gave up 0 bases and J gave up 5 bases; unmatched junction bases: 3. This CDR3 is 15 amino acids long. CDR1 and CDR2 (germline): SGDLS, YYNGEE. CDR3 in DNA: TGTGCCAGCAGCGTAGTGGCGGGAGGGGACAATGAGCAGTTCTTC. Amino acid sequence: CASSVVAGGDNEQFF.

V usage is TRBV27 and J usage is TRBJ1-1, with no clear D. Germline CDR1 reads MNHEY; CDR2 reads SMNVEV (reference sequence). Trimming took off 3 bases at V and 0 bases at J, with 8 bases between the two ends. The CDR3 spans 14 residues. The CDR3 loop reads CASSFRGLNTEAFF. CDR3 sequence (DNA): TGTGCCAGCAGTTTCAGAGGTTTGAACACTGAAGCTTTCTTT.

This sequence joins TRBV6-6 and TRBJ1-5, with D possibly matching TRBD1 (5 bases). The CDR3 consists of 13 residues. V shed 7 bases and J shed 7 bases, with 14 bases lying between them. Germline V gene data show CDR1 as MNHNY and CDR2 as SVGAGI (reference sequence). CDR3 sequence: CASTPAGAQPQHF. CDR3 bases: TGTGCCAGCACCCCGGCCGGGGCCCAGCCCCAGCATTTT.

There are a few counts of this clonotype. The rearrangement uses TRBV11-3 and TRBJ2-1, with D tentatively TRBD2 (6 bases). V lost 3 bases to trimming and J lost 7 bases, with 19 bases between them. Germline lookup yields CDR1 SGHNT and CDR2 YENEEA. This CDR3 has 16 amino acids. The CDR3 DNA reads TGTGCCAGCAGCTTGGTGGACCTCGCGGGACGGAATGAGCAGTTCTTC. Translated: CASSLVDLAGRNEQFF.

A few counts support this clonotype. The V gene is TRBV7-7, the J gene TRBJ2-5; D is undetermined. The germline CDR1 and CDR2 sequences are SSHAT and FNYEAQ (reference sequence). V lost 1 base, J lost 7 bases, and 7 bases lay in between. The CDR3 has 12 residues. The CDR3 spells CASSLVGVTQYF. CDR3 coding DNA: TGTGCCAGCAGCTTAGTTGGGGTGACCCAGTACTTC.